The source of this T cell receptor (beta chain) is a study of blood T cell repertoires in COVID-19. The germline CDR1 and CDR2 sequences are MNHNS and SASEGT. The CDR3 loop spans 14 amino acids. Trimming cost V 0 bases and J 4 bases, with 8 bases left between them. Original methodology: The authors estimated nucleated cell counts from reference gene primer amplification. The method was immunoSEQ multiplex PCR; TCRdb's version includes in-frame clones alone and lacks a portion of them. V, J and clone size derive from that table, while D and trimming were established from the DNA sequence. The sample lists around 60,000 clones, roughly 72% occurring once.

This TCR was sampled from a woman in her 70s with COVID-19, enrolled during active disease. The chain uses TRBV6-1 and TRBJ2-3; possibly TRBD2 for D (5 bases). The sample comprised peripheral blood. DNA for the CDR3: TGTGCCAGCAGTGAAGCCGGGAACCCAGATACGCAGTATTTT. Translated: CASSEAGNPDTQYF.